One sample yielded the 30 T cell receptor beta chains listed below, sequenced in a study of control samples from healthy donors and cancer patients (dated by TCRdb to the early 2020s). Libraries came from the immunoSEQ multiplex PCR assay. This is the immuneACCESS table as TCRdb keeps it, with only in-frame sequences that have V and J called. A part of the clones is gone; compared with another copy, unresolved V genes explain less than half, and the rest is unexplained. The sample records 190,000 or so clones, approximately 95% of which are singletons. The top ten clonotypes cover over 1.3% of the sample. The sequencing sample was made of blood. These receptors were obtained from a man between 18 and 35 years old in good health.

This clone was detected a few times. Other DNA sequences of this sample code for an identical CDR3. The chain links TRBV5-4 to TRBJ1-6; 7 bases map to TRBD1. V trimming: 0 bases; J trimming: 7 bases; junction bases outside the gene matches: 4. The CDR3 length is 15 residues. Germline values: CDR1 SGHNT, CDR2 YYREEE (reference sequence). This chain's CDR3 is CASSLAGTVNSPLHF. The CDR3 DNA reads as TGTGCCAGCAGCTTGGCCGGGACAGTAAATTCACCCCTCCACTTT. The full variable domain, its missing parts supplied by reference TRBV5-4 and TRBJ1-6, is ETGVTQSPTHLIKTRGQQVTLRCSSQSGHNTVSWYQQALGQGPQFIFQYYREEENGRGNFPPRFSGLQFPNYSSELNVNALELDDSALYLCASSLAGTVNSPLHFGNGTRLTVT.

The CDR3 loop reads CASSLPPGTGNTEAFF. The CDR3 DNA is TGTGCCAGCAGCCTACCGCCCGGGACAGGGAACACTGAAGCTTTCTTT. V usage is TRBV5-6 and J usage is TRBJ1-1; 8 bases agree with TRBD1. The CDR3 is 16 amino acids. In germline, CDR1 is SGHDT, CDR2 YYEEEE. Unmatched junction bases numbered 9, after V lost 4 bases and J lost 1 base.

The chain employs TRBV7-8 and TRBJ1-1; D gene ambiguous. The CDR3 consists of 11 residues. Germline CDR1 and CDR2: SGHVS and FQNEAQ. The germline V and J ends were trimmed by 2 bases and 4 bases, with 2 bases remaining between them. As DNA, the CDR3 is TGTGCCAGCAGCTTATCCACTGAAGCTTTCTTT. Protein sequence: CASSLSTEAFF.

The rearrangement joins TRBV25-1 to TRBJ2-7; the D call may be TRBD1 or TRBD2 (5 bases each). Germline loops: CDR1 MGHDK, CDR2 SYGVNS. There are 14 residues in the CDR3. V lost 3 bases and J lost 3, with 12 bases in between. CDR3 sequence: CASSDPRGGYEQYF. Here the CDR3 DNA reads TGTGCCAGCAGTGATCCGAGGGGCGGCTACGAGCAGTACTTC.

This clone appeared once. This specimen includes other DNA sequences encoding the same CDR3. The V and J genes are TRBV29-1 and TRBJ2-7; 9 bases are shared with TRBD1. Looked up from germline, CDR1 is SQVTM and CDR2 is ANQGSEA. The CDR3 is made up of 16 amino acids. The V gene end was trimmed by 2 bases and the J gene end by 3 bases; junction bases not matched to a gene: 11. In DNA, the CDR3 is TGCAGCGTTGAATATAGGGAGACAGGGGGAATCTACGAGCAGTACTTC. Translated, it gives CSVEYRETGGIYEQYF.

V and J are TRBV6-2 or TRBV6-3 and TRBJ2-1, with no clear D. The CDR3 consists of 16 residues. The V and J ends lost 2 bases and 0 bases respectively, with 11 bases between them. Germline-derived CDR1 and CDR2 are MNHEY and SVGEGT. CDR3: CASSYKRRSSYNEQFF. CDR3 nucleotides: TGTGCCAGCAGTTACAAGAGACGTAGCTCCTACAATGAGCAGTTCTTC.

The genes are TRBV7-2 and TRBJ2-3, with a tentative D call TRBD2 (5 bases). This CDR3 comprises 16 residues. The V gene's germline CDR1 is SGHTA and CDR2 FQGNSA. Trimming removed 5 bases at V and 3 bases at J, with 18 bases between. CDR3 coding DNA: TGTGCCAGCAGCCTCACCGGGATTCTGGAAACAGATACGCAGTATTTT. Protein: CASSLTGILETDTQYF.

The V gene is TRBV9, the J gene TRBJ2-3; 10 bases line up with TRBD2. This CDR3 has 17 amino acids. CDR1 SGDLS and CDR2 YYNGEE come from the germline V gene. J gave up 4 bases and V 4 bases, and 12 bases lay outside the gene matches. The CDR3 DNA follows: TGTGCCAGCAGCTTCCGTTTAGCGGGGGGACCCCCAGATACGCAGTATTTT. This sequence encodes CASSFRLAGGPPDTQYF.

The gene calls are TRBV3-1 (or the pseudogene TRBV3-2) and TRBJ2-2; 12 bases line up with TRBD2. This CDR3 comprises 13 residues. Looked up from germline, CDR1 is LGHDT and CDR2 is YNNKEL (reference sequence). Losses at the gene ends were 8 bases for V and 7 bases for J; bases not matched to a gene: 2. CDR3 coding DNA: TGTGCCAGCGCTAGCGGGGGGGTCGGGGAGCTGTTTTTT. Translating gives CASASGGVGELFF.

The CDR3 sequence: CASSDRVGYGYTF. CDR3 sequence (DNA): TGTGCCAGCAGTGACAGGGTTGGCTATGGCTACACCTTC. V usage is TRBV2 and J usage is TRBJ1-2, with D perhaps TRBD1 (5 bases). V was clipped by 3 bases and J by 4 bases, with 9 bases between them. The length of the CDR3 is 13 residues. CDR1 SNHLY and CDR2 FYNNEI come from the germline V gene.

V gene TRBV30 combines with J gene TRBJ1-2, with D unclear. V lost 4 bases and J lost 8, with 17 bases in between. The germline gives CDR1 GTSNPN, CDR2 SVGIG (reference sequence). The CDR3 loop spans 13 amino acids. CDR3 protein: CAWKSAQSGGYTF. The CDR3 DNA sequence: TGTGCCTGGAAGTCAGCTCAATCGGGAGGCTACACCTTC.

The chain is built from TRBV30 and TRBJ1-1; D is uncertain. The germline CDR1 and CDR2 sequences are GTSNPN and SVGIG (reference sequence). CDR3 length: 14 residues. Trimming left V 4 bases short and J 3 bases short, with 15 bases between. CDR3 DNA sequence: TGTGCCTGGAATGCCGGAGGTCGTCACACTGAAGCTTTCTTT. This encodes CAWNAGGRHTEAFF.

The chain joins TRBV20-1 to TRBJ2-2, with a tentative D call TRBD2 (5 bases). V lost 5 bases and J 9 bases, leaving 10 bases between the germline ends. The germline gives CDR1 DFQATT, CDR2 SNEGSKA (reference sequence). The CDR3 has 11 amino acids. CDR3 sequence (DNA): TGCAGTGCTGCCGGGGTCCGGGAGCTGTTTTTT. Its translation: CSAAGVRELFF.

This clone came up once. J is TRBJ2-3 and V is TRBV3-1 (or the pseudogene TRBV3-2); D not resolved. The CDR3 runs 15 residues. Trimming pared 4 bases from V and 4 bases from J, leaving 15 bases between. Germline V gene data show CDR1 as LGHDT and CDR2 as YNNKEL (reference sequence). CDR3 nucleotides: TGTGCCAGCAGCCGGAGACCCTTTCTTCCAGATACGCAGTATTTT. Translated, it gives CASSRRPFLPDTQYF.

V and J are TRBV5-1 and TRBJ2-6, with a weak D call TRBD1 (6 bases). Trimming took 3 bases from V and 1 from J, leaving 14 bases between them. The CDR3 loop spans 17 amino acids. Germline V gene data show CDR1 as SGHRS and CDR2 as YFSETQ. CDR3 coding DNA: TGCGCCAGCAGCTCTTCTACAGGGACATCTGGGGCCAACGTCCTGACTTTC. This encodes CASSSSTGTSGANVLTF.

The chain carries TRBV24-1 and TRBJ2-5, with no clear D. This CDR3 has 11 amino acids. Per germline, CDR1 KGHDR and CDR2 SFDVKD. The V gene lost 6 bases and the J gene lost 4 bases, with 5 bases spanning the gap. In DNA, the CDR3 is TGTGCCACCAGTCACGGAGAGACCCAGTACTTC. Its translation: CATSHGETQYF.

The V and J genes are TRBV12-3 or TRBV12-4 and TRBJ1-3, with 9 bases fitting TRBD1. This CDR3 is built from 13 residues. Trimming took 5 bases from V and 8 from J; bases not matched to a gene: 4. CDR3 in DNA: TGTGCCAGCAGTCCCGGGACAGGGTACACCATATATTTT. Translating gives CASSPGTGYTIYF.

V is TRBV12-5 and J is TRBJ2-3; the D gene is possibly TRBD1 (6 bases). V was shortened by 0 bases and J by 4 bases, with 8 bases between the two germline ends. The CDR3 length is 14 residues. The germline V gene has CDR1 LGHNT and CDR2 FRNRAP. CDR3 DNA: TGTGCTAGTGGTTTGGTCAGGGGCGCAGATACGCAGTATTTT. As protein: CASGLVRGADTQYF.

This clone was counted a single time. This rearrangement joins TRBV5-4 to TRBJ2-1, with unresolved D. Germline V gene data show CDR1 as SGHNT and CDR2 as YYREEE (reference sequence). V was shortened by 4 bases and J by 15 bases, with 17 bases between the two germline ends. The CDR3 has 12 amino acids. The DNA for the CDR3 is TGTGCCAGCAGCACCGATGGGAATCCAGGGTTCTTC. This gives the protein CASSTDGNPGFF.

J is TRBJ2-7 and V is TRBV24-1, with 10 bases that match TRBD1. Germline V gives CDR1 KGHDR, CDR2 SFDVKD. J gave up 7 bases and V 4 bases, and 12 bases lay outside the gene matches. This CDR3 region has 16 residues. The CDR3: CATSDKTGGGLGEQYF. The CDR3 nucleotides are TGTGCCACCAGTGACAAGACAGGGGGCGGTCTGGGAGAGCAGTACTTC.

This clone has a single count. The CDR3 DNA reads as TGTGCCAGCAGCTTAGGTATGAAGAGACGGCAAACTAATGAAAAACTGTTTTTT. It specifies CASSLGMKRRQTNEKLFF. The chain combines TRBV5-6 with TRBJ1-4; D not certain. CDR3 length equals 18 residues. V lost 2 bases to trimming and J lost 1 base, with 18 bases between them. Germline-derived CDR1 and CDR2 are SGHDT and YYEEEE.

This chain connects TRBV5-1 to TRBJ1-1; D call uncertain. V gave up 1 base and J gave up 0 bases, with 7 bases separating them. Germline values: CDR1 SGHRS, CDR2 YFSETQ. The CDR3 extends over 14 amino acids. The CDR3 nucleotides read TGCGCCAGCAGCTTGCGGGTACTGAACACTGAAGCTTTCTTT. Its translation: CASSLRVLNTEAFF. Together with reference TRBV5-1 and TRBJ1-1, the CDR3 gives the full variable domain: KAGVTQTPRYLIKTRGQQVTLSCSPISGHRSVSWYQQTPGQGLQFLFEYFSETQRNKGNFPGRFSGRQFSNSRSEMNVSTLELGDSALYLCASSLRVLNTEAFFGQGTRLTVV.

The chain has TRBV30 and TRBJ1-2; 9 positions agree with TRBD1. Germline V lookup: CDR1 GTSNPN, CDR2 SVGIG (reference sequence). The CDR3 has 13 residues. The V gene end was trimmed by 0 bases and the J gene end by 8 bases; junction bases not matched to a gene: 4. This CDR3 is CAWSVDRGLGYTF. CDR3 nucleotide sequence: TGTGCCTGGAGTGTCGACAGGGGGTTGGGCTACACCTTC.

The chain has TRBV28 and TRBJ2-5, with D uncertain. Trimming left V 6 bases short and J 1 base short, with 15 bases between. CDR1 and CDR2 from the germline V gene are MDHEN and SYDVKM. This CDR3 region has 15 residues. CDR3 bases: TGTGCCAGCAGAGGGCCCGGAGCGTTCCAAGAGACCCAGTACTTC. This sequence encodes CASRGPGAFQETQYF.

The chain couples TRBV6-1 to TRBJ2-7; D may be TRBD2 (5 bases). Per germline, CDR1 MNHNS and CDR2 SASEGT. This CDR3 comprises 15 residues. Trimming left V 1 base short and J 3 bases short, with 13 bases between. Here the CDR3 reads CASSEDGRLGYEQYF. The CDR3 nucleotides read TGTGCCAGCAGTGAAGATGGGAGACTGGGCTACGAGCAGTACTTC.

This chain joins TRBV18 and TRBJ1-1; D is ambiguous. V was cut by 3 bases and J by 5 bases, with 16 bases left in between. The CDR3 has 15 amino acids. The germline V gene encodes CDR1 KGHSH and CDR2 LQKENI. CDR3 sequence: CASSPTGVSGTEAFF. For the CDR3, the DNA is TGTGCCAGCTCACCGACCGGGGTCTCGGGGACTGAAGCTTTCTTT.

The chain combines TRBV29-1 with TRBJ1-1; tentative D call: TRBD1 (5 bases). The CDR3 is 15 residues long. CDR1 and CDR2 from the germline V gene are SQVTM and ANQGSEA. Trimming cost V 6 bases and J 1 base, with 18 bases left between them. CDR3 region: CSVRARLTGNTEAFF. CDR3 sequence (DNA): TGCAGCGTCCGAGCCCGATTAACAGGGAACACTGAAGCTTTCTTT.

This clone turned up a few times. The chain uses TRBV3-1 (or the pseudogene TRBV3-2) and TRBJ2-2, with 8 bases matching TRBD2. The CDR3 is 16 residues long. The germline gives CDR1 LGHDT, CDR2 YNNKEL (reference sequence). J lost 6 bases, V lost 6 bases, and 12 bases had no gene match. The CDR3 spells CASSRTKIGGAGELFF. DNA for the CDR3: TGTGCCAGCAGTCGAACGAAGATCGGGGGGGCCGGGGAGCTGTTTTTT.

The chain links TRBV5-5 to TRBJ2-2, with D possibly matching TRBD2 (6 bases). This CDR3 region has 15 residues. The germline V and J ends were trimmed by 3 bases and 4 bases, with 13 bases remaining between them. CDR1 and CDR2 from the germline V gene are SGHKS and YYEKEE (reference sequence). CDR3 in DNA: TGTGCCAGCAGCTCCCCGGGACTCAGCACCGGGGAGCTGTTTTTT. Translation gives CASSSPGLSTGELFF.

The gene calls are TRBV25-1 and TRBJ1-2, with D possibly TRBD1 on 5 matching bases. CDR3 length: 13 residues. CDR1 MGHDK and CDR2 SYGVNS come from the germline V gene. Trimming pared 1 base from V and 8 bases from J, leaving 11 bases between. CDR3 bases: TGTGCCAGCAGTGAATCGGGGCTGGGCGGCTACACCTTC. The encoded protein is CASSESGLGGYTF.